These 27 T cell receptor beta chains originate from one sample sequenced in a study of identical twins. TCRdb re-called the 5' RACE reads with MiXCR, one entry per CDR3 protein. Here the sample spans fewer than 250,000 distinct CDR3 sequences, less than 9.5% being singletons. Sequencing was carried out using memory (CD45RO+) T cells sorted from blood. The receptors derive from a woman under 30 in good health.

This clonotype turned up a few times. V is TRBV4-2 and J is TRBJ1-2; 9 positions match TRBD1. This CDR3 contains 15 residues. Trimming removed 0 bases from V and 2 bases from J; junction bases left unmatched: 1. Germline V gene lookup returns CDR1 LGHNA and CDR2 YNFKEQ. CDR3 protein: CASSQEGTGNYGYTF. The CDR3 DNA sequence: TGTGCCAGCAGCCAAGAAGGGACAGGGAACTATGGCTACACCTTC.

In this sample, this clonotype turned up a few times. The chain joins TRBV3-1 to TRBJ2-3, with 8 positions matching TRBD2. CDR1 LGHDT and CDR2 YNNKEL come from the germline V gene (reference sequence). J gave up 4 bases and V 2 bases, and 5 bases lay outside the gene matches. The CDR3 extends over 15 amino acids. The CDR3 reads CASSQSGSFADTQYF. In DNA, the CDR3 is TGTGCCAGCAGCCAAAGCGGGAGCTTTGCAGATACGCAGTATTTT.

This clonotype came up a few times. The chain joins TRBV6-5 to TRBJ1-4, with D unclear. Trimming left V 6 bases short and J 6 bases short, with 5 bases between. The CDR3 sequence is 11 residues long. Per germline, CDR1 MNHEY and CDR2 SVGAGI. Here the CDR3 reads CASRIDEKLFF. The CDR3 DNA reads TGTGCCAGCAGAATAGATGAAAAACTGTTTTTT.

This clonotype has only a few counts. The CDR3 here is CASSRLAEGKNEQFF. CDR3 nucleotides: TGTGCCAGCAGCCGCCTAGCGGAGGGGAAGAATGAGCAGTTCTTC. This chain links TRBV6-5 with TRBJ2-1; 7 bases map to TRBD2. V lost 6 bases, J lost 7 bases, and 12 bases stayed unmatched. The CDR3 spans 15 residues. The germline CDR1 and CDR2 sequences are MNHEY and SVGAGI.

This clonotype came up a few times. V and J are TRBV18 and TRBJ2-1, with 9 bases lining up with TRBD2. CDR1 and CDR2 (germline): KGHSH, LQKENI. The CDR3 sequence is 15 residues long. V lost 3 bases and J lost 5; bases outside the gene matches: 5. CDR3: CASSPSGRENNEQFF. For the CDR3, the DNA is TGTGCCAGCTCACCTAGCGGGAGAGAGAACAATGAGCAGTTCTTC.

The chain has TRBV5-1 and TRBJ2-7; D could derive from TRBD1 or TRBD2 (5 bases each). The CDR3 is made up of 13 amino acids. V lost 5 bases to trimming and J lost 0 bases, with 9 bases between them. CDR1 and CDR2 (germline): SGHRS, YFSETQ. Here the CDR3 DNA reads TGCGCCAGCAGATCAGGGAGCTCCTACGAGCAGTACTTC. This gives the protein CASRSGSSYEQYF.

This clonotype was picked up many times. The chain links TRBV3-1 to TRBJ1-4; D unclear. Per germline, CDR1 LGHDT and CDR2 YNNKEL (reference sequence). V was cut by 3 bases and J by 13 bases, with 12 bases left in between. The CDR3 length is 12 residues. The CDR3 sequence: CASSHRGRGLFF. CDR3 in DNA: TGTGCCAGCAGCCATCGCGGGAGAGGACTGTTTTTT.

This chain joins TRBV20-1 and TRBJ1-2; no firm D call. CDR1 is DFQATT, CDR2 SNEGSKA, per germline (reference sequence). Trimming removed 5 bases at V and 0 bases at J, with 10 bases between. The CDR3 spans 13 residues. CDR3 nucleotides: TGCAGTGCTTCTGCGATTGCTAACTATGGCTACACCTTC. Protein product: CSASAIANYGYTF.

The genes are TRBV15 and TRBJ2-1; 12 nucleotides agree with TRBD2. This CDR3 has 14 residues. CDR1 and CDR2 (germline): LNHNV, YYDKDF (reference sequence). V was clipped by 8 bases and J by 5 bases; unmatched bases: 4. CDR3 bases: TGTGCCACCCGCCGGACTAGCGGGGACAATGAGCAGTTCTTC. Its translation: CATRRTSGDNEQFF.

This clonotype occurred a few times. The chain is built from TRBV4-3 and TRBJ2-3, with a possible D match to TRBD2 (6 bases). V shed 3 bases and J shed 3 bases, with 19 bases lying between them. CDR3 length equals 17 residues. Germline loops: CDR1 LGHNA, CDR2 YSLEER. The CDR3 is CASSQTPPGERTDTQYF. CDR3 DNA: TGCGCCAGCAGCCAGACTCCACCGGGAGAGCGTACAGATACGCAGTATTTT.

This clonotype was counted only a few times. This rearrangement joins TRBV20-1 to TRBJ2-3, with D tentatively TRBD1 or TRBD2 (5 bases each). The CDR3 extends over 13 amino acids. The germline V gene has CDR1 DFQATT and CDR2 SNEGSKA (reference sequence). This chain's CDR3 is CTLQGPSTDTQYF. For the CDR3, the DNA is TGCACCCTCCAGGGACCTAGCACAGATACGCAGTATTTT.

V and J are TRBV7-2 and TRBJ2-5; D ambiguous. The germline V gene has CDR1 SGHTA and CDR2 FQGNSA. CDR3 size: 15 residues. V dropped 4 bases and J dropped 5 bases, with 17 bases sitting between them. This CDR3 is CASSSNVLGRETQYF. CDR3 in DNA: TGTGCCAGCAGCTCAAACGTCCTAGGGCGGGAGACCCAGTACTTC. The full variable domain, with the rest looked up from reference TRBV7-2 and TRBJ2-5, is GAGVSQSPSNKVTEKGKDVELRCDPISGHTALYWYRQSLGQGLEFLIYFQGNSAPDKSGLPSDRFSAERTGGSVSTLTIQRTQQEDSAVYLCASSSNVLGRETQYFGPGTRLLVL.

This clonotype has more than one count but fewer than ten. This chain uses TRBV20-1 with TRBJ1-6; D is unresolved. There are 16 residues in the CDR3. Germline values: CDR1 DFQATT, CDR2 SNEGSKA (reference sequence). The V end lost 0 bases, the J end lost 8 bases, and 17 bases lay between the germline ends. The CDR3 sequence is CSARDLGYSGDSPLHF. CDR3 coding DNA: TGCAGTGCTAGAGATCTCGGGTATTCTGGTGATTCACCCCTCCACTTT.

This clonotype was counted between two and nine times. The chain carries TRBV27 and TRBJ2-4; weak D call: TRBD1 (6 bases). The germline V and J ends were trimmed by 6 bases and 5 bases, with 17 bases remaining between them. Germline CDR1 reads MNHEY; CDR2 reads SMNVEV (reference sequence). The CDR3 covers 15 residues. CDR3 protein: CASSGNQGWENIQYF. In DNA form, the CDR3 reads TGTGCCAGCAGCGGAAACCAGGGGTGGGAAAACATTCAGTACTTC.

On this clonotype: This may arise from a read error, as a much more abundant clone is one base away. This chain joins TRBV4-3 and TRBJ2-1, with D perhaps TRBD1 or TRBD2 (5 bases each). The V end lost 6 bases, the J end lost 6 bases, and 15 bases lay between the germline ends. Germline V gives CDR1 LGHNA, CDR2 YSLEER. This CDR3 comprises 14 residues. The CDR3 is CASRPGPRFNEQFF. CDR3 bases: TGCGCCAGCAGGCCGGGACCAAGGTTCAATGAGCAGTTCTTC.

The sample holds a few counts of this clonotype. V and J are TRBV20-1 and TRBJ2-7; possibly TRBD1 for D (6 bases). Deletions cut 3 bases from V and 12 bases from J, with 18 bases between. The germline gives CDR1 DFQATT, CDR2 SNEGSKA (reference sequence). The CDR3 runs to 12 residues. In DNA, the CDR3 is TGCAGTGCTAGGAGGGCAGGGGAACAGGTGTACTTC. It is translated as CSARRAGEQVYF.

This sequence joins TRBV10-3 and TRBJ2-2, with 7 bases matching TRBD1. The germline V gene has CDR1 ENHRY and CDR2 SYGVKD. The CDR3 is made up of 16 amino acids. Trimming cost V 4 bases and J 0 bases; bases outside gene matches: 5. CDR3 region: CAISAYGTANTGELFF. The CDR3, as DNA: TGTGCCATCAGTGCATACGGGACAGCGAACACCGGGGAGCTGTTTTTT.

This clonotype was seen repeatedly, ten times or more. The chain is built from TRBV2 and TRBJ2-1; 8 bases are a match to TRBD2. Trimming removed 4 bases from V and 2 bases from J; junction bases left unmatched: 4. The CDR3 loop spans 15 amino acids. Germline-derived CDR1 and CDR2 are SNHLY and FYNNEI. CDR3 bases: TGTGCCAGCAGTGTTTCGGGACTAGCCTACAATGAGCAGTTCTTC. Encoded protein: CASSVSGLAYNEQFF. Complete variable domain (other parts from reference TRBV2 and TRBJ2-1): EPEVTQTPSHQVTQMGQEVILRCVPISNHLYFYWYRQILGQKVEFLVSFYNNEISEKSEIFDDQFSVERPDGSNFTLKIRSTKLEDSAMYFCASSVSGLAYNEQFFGPGTRLTVL.

This chain uses TRBV27 with TRBJ2-2, with 8 nucleotides matching TRBD2. Germline values: CDR1 MNHEY, CDR2 SMNVEV (reference sequence). The CDR3 extends over 14 amino acids. With V trimmed by 6 bases and J by 4 bases, 4 bases remained unmatched. The CDR3 loop reads CASRPAGGTGELFF. The CDR3 DNA is TGTGCCAGCAGACCCGCGGGGGGCACCGGGGAGCTGTTTTTT.

This clonotype has a handful of counts. This chain uses TRBV5-6 with TRBJ1-2; D might be TRBD1 (5 bases). Trimming took off 3 bases at V and 5 bases at J, with 17 bases between the two ends. Germline assignment: CDR1 SGHDT and CDR2 YYEEEE. This CDR3 comprises 15 residues. The DNA of the CDR3 is TGTGCCAGCAGCTACGAAAGGGGCGCTTGGTATGGCTACACCTTC. Protein product: CASSYERGAWYGYTF.

This clonotype was detected ten times or more. The chain uses TRBV5-6 and TRBJ1-4; 9 nucleotides align to TRBD1. The CDR3 is 14 residues long. The germline CDR1 and CDR2 sequences are SGHDT and YYEEEE. The ends lost 1 base at V and 6 bases at J; junction bases unmatched: 1. CDR3 residues: CASSLWDRDEKLFF. CDR3 sequence (DNA): TGTGCCAGCAGCTTGTGGGACAGGGATGAAAAACTGTTTTTT.

This chain uses TRBV2 with TRBJ2-7; maybe TRBD1 (6 bases). Germline CDR1 is SNHLY and CDR2 is FYNNEI. Trimming took 6 bases from V and 3 from J, leaving 15 bases between them. The CDR3 spans 14 residues. This CDR3 is CASSRRTDSYEQYF. As DNA, the CDR3 is TGTGCCAGCAGCCGGAGGACAGATAGCTACGAGCAGTACTTC. Complete variable domain (other parts from reference TRBV2 and TRBJ2-7): EPEVTQTPSHQVTQMGQEVILRCVPISNHLYFYWYRQILGQKVEFLVSFYNNEISEKSEIFDDQFSVERPDGSNFTLKIRSTKLEDSAMYFCASSRRTDSYEQYFGPGTRLTVT.

This clonotype was seen only a few times. The chain uses TRBV27 and TRBJ1-5; 11 bases match TRBD1. CDR3 length: 16 amino acids. The V segment lost 8 bases and the J segment 3 bases; nucleotides outside the gene matches: 9. Germline V lookup: CDR1 MNHEY, CDR2 SMNVEV (reference sequence). The CDR3 DNA reads as TGTGCCAGCTCCTCCGGGACAGGGGGGCTCAATCAGCCCCAGCATTTT. Translated: CASSSGTGGLNQPQHF.

This clonotype came up many times. The rearrangement joins TRBV20-1 to TRBJ2-5, with 13 bases identical to TRBD2. CDR3 size: 15 residues. Germline CDR1 is DFQATT and CDR2 is SNEGSKA (reference sequence). J was trimmed by 3 bases and V by 6 bases; bases with no gene match: 7. The CDR3 sequence is CSAGLGLAGEETQYF. DNA of the CDR3: TGCAGTGCGGGCCTAGGACTAGCGGGAGAAGAGACCCAGTACTTC.

This rearrangement joins TRBV7-3 to TRBJ2-1; 11 bases align to TRBD2. CDR3 length equals 14 residues. The J segment lost 6 bases and the V segment lost 5 bases, leaving 3 bases of the junction unmatched. Germline V gives CDR1 SGHTA, CDR2 FQGTGA. The DNA of the CDR3 is TGTGCCAGCAGCCGTAGCGGGGGGGGCAATGAGCAGTTCTTC. Translated: CASSRSGGGNEQFF.

This clonotype was counted between two and nine times. The V and J genes are TRBV6-1 and TRBJ2-1; D is possibly TRBD2 (5 bases). With 6 bases removed from V and 7 bases from J, the gap between germline ends came to 22 bases. The germline V gene encodes CDR1 MNHNS and CDR2 SASEGT. The length of the CDR3 is 16 residues. This CDR3 reads CASSPNGGVARNEQFF. The CDR3 coding sequence is TGTGCCAGCAGCCCGAACGGTGGAGTAGCGCGGAATGAGCAGTTCTTC.

This clonotype was counted at least ten times. Sequence at one end of the junction differs from germline and may be a read error. This chain links TRBV5-1 with TRBJ1-1; 7 nucleotides align to TRBD1. The CDR3 spans 14 residues. Germline values: CDR1 SGHRS, CDR2 YFSETQ. DNA of the CDR3: TGTGCCAGCAGTTCCGGGACAGCGAACACTGAAGCTTTCTTT. It specifies CASSSGTANTEAFF.